In this sample, the clone carrying this T cell receptor (beta chain) turned up a few times. The data were obtained in a study of blood T cell repertoires in COVID-19. The overall study: T cells, B-cell-depleted T cells, or PBMCs provided the cDNA or gDNA that served as material.

The Seattle site enrolled patients during active infection and followed them longitudinally. Germline CDR1 reads LNHDA; CDR2 reads SQIVND (reference sequence). The V and J ends lost 1 base and 7 bases, in that order; junction bases with no gene match: 5. The CDR3 has 16 amino acids. Per the original methods: For nucleated cells, counts were estimated from reference gene primer amplification. The method was immunoSEQ multiplex PCR; TCRdb's version includes in-frame clones alone and lacks a portion of them. V, J and clone size derive from that table, while D and trimming were established from the DNA sequence. The table lists 300,000 to 400,000 clones, roughly 90% of them singletons, with roughly 8.9% in the top ten.

The sequencing input was peripheral blood. This TCR derives from a young man with COVID-19, enrolled during active disease. This chain joins TRBV19 and TRBJ1-6; TRBD1 aligns across 9 bases. CDR3 amino acids: CASSIAYGTGNSPLHF. In nucleotides, the CDR3 is TGTGCCAGTAGTATAGCATACGGGACAGGGAATTCACCCCTCCACTTT.